Listed here are 28 T cell receptor beta chains from one sample, sequenced in a study of blood T cell repertoires in COVID-19 (dated by TCRdb to about 2020). The method behind the library was the immunoSEQ multiplex PCR assay. In TCRdb, the immuneACCESS table is reduced to in-frame sequences with V and J assigned. These tables do not hold every clone; where another copy was compared, an unresolved V gene accounts for under half, and the others remain unexplained. A total of some 250,000 clones appear in this sample, 80% to 90% of them only once. Together, the top ten hold 12% of the sample. The sample was peripheral blood. Receptors were obtained from a woman aged 30 to 39 with COVID-19, enrolled during active disease.

This clone was observed a handful of times. V and J are TRBV2 and TRBJ1-5; 9 nucleotides agree with TRBD1. The germline CDR1 and CDR2 sequences are SNHLY and FYNNEI. This CDR3 is built from 15 residues. Germline trimming cut 6 bases from V and 6 bases from J; bases unmatched to any gene: 9. For the CDR3, the DNA is TGTGCCAGCAGGGGACAGGGCGAGGGGTTTCAGCCCCAGCATTTT. It yields the protein CASRGQGEGFQPQHF.

J is TRBJ1-1 and V is TRBV18; 8 bases are shared with TRBD1. The CDR3 covers 15 residues. From germline, CDR1 is KGHSH and CDR2 LQKENI. V gave up 3 bases and J gave up 4 bases; unmatched junction bases: 7. CDR3 amino acids: CASSPQGAMGTEAFF. As DNA, the CDR3 is TGTGCCAGCTCACCGCAGGGGGCTATGGGCACTGAAGCTTTCTTT.

The chain has TRBV6-2 or TRBV6-3 and TRBJ2-2; 9 nucleotides agree with TRBD2. CDR1 is MNHEY and CDR2 is SVGEGT in the germline V gene. This CDR3 has 18 residues. Trimming removed 0 bases from V and 2 bases from J; junction bases left unmatched: 7. CDR3 sequence (DNA): TGTGCCAGCAGTTACTCGCCTAGCGGGGTTGTAAACACCGGGGAGCTGTTTTTT. Its protein is CASSYSPSGVVNTGELFF.

The chain links TRBV5-1 to TRBJ2-3; 8 bases match TRBD2. V trimming: 0 bases; J trimming: 1 base; junction bases outside the gene matches: 4. The CDR3 totals 16 residues. Germline loops: CDR1 SGHRS, CDR2 YFSETQ. CDR3 DNA sequence: TGCGCCAGCAGCTTGGCCGAACTAGCGGGCACAGATACGCAGTATTTT. It yields the protein CASSLAELAGTDTQYF.

This chain uses TRBV5-4 with TRBJ2-5, with a tentative D call TRBD2 (7 bases). The CDR3 is 15 residues long. V was shortened by 0 bases and J by 5 bases, with 14 bases between the two germline ends. CDR1 is SGHNT, CDR2 YYREEE, per germline (reference sequence). CDR3 nucleotide sequence: TGTGCCAGCAGCTTGGCGGGGGGCGGTCGGGAGACCCAGTACTTC. This translates into CASSLAGGGRETQYF.

This chain connects TRBV18 to TRBJ2-7, with 7 bases identical to TRBD1. In germline, CDR1 is KGHSH, CDR2 LQKENI. V dropped 3 bases and J dropped 7; count of bases not matched to a gene: 6. This CDR3 has 13 residues. CDR3 nucleotide sequence: TGTGCCAGCTCACCCGGGACAGTGGGGGAGCAGTACTTC. The encoded protein is CASSPGTVGEQYF.

This rearrangement joins TRBV3-1 (or the pseudogene TRBV3-2) to TRBJ1-2; D is ambiguous. The CDR3 loop spans 15 amino acids. Trimming took off 1 base at V and 4 bases at J, with 13 bases between the two ends. Germline CDR1 reads LGHDT; CDR2 reads YNNKEL (reference sequence). The CDR3 is CASSQVPNLSYGYTF. CDR3 nucleotides: TGTGCCAGCAGCCAAGTTCCGAATTTGAGCTATGGCTACACCTTC.

CDR3 protein: CASSRSGTGVGYTF. The CDR3 DNA reads TGTGCCAGCAGTCGTTCCGGGACAGGGGTAGGCTACACCTTC. J is TRBJ1-2 and V is TRBV25-1; 10 bases line up with TRBD1. The CDR3 sequence is 14 residues long. After removal of 5 bases from V and 8 bases from J, the junction contained 8 bases not matched to a gene. Germline CDR1 and CDR2: MGHDK and SYGVNS.

V and J are TRBV19 and TRBJ1-2, with 7 positions matching TRBD1. This CDR3 is 13 amino acids long. The trim removed 5 bases at V and 4 bases at J, leaving 4 bases unmatched. The germline V gene encodes CDR1 LNHDA and CDR2 SQIVND (reference sequence). CDR3 sequence reads: CASSDRATYGYTF. CDR3 in DNA: TGTGCCAGTAGTGACAGGGCGACCTATGGCTACACCTTC.

This clone was detected once. This chain links TRBV4-1 with TRBJ2-3; D perhaps matches TRBD2 (6 bases). CDR3 size: 16 residues. Deletions cut 4 bases from V and 6 bases from J, with 20 bases between. Germline CDR1 is MGHRA and CDR2 is YSYEKL. This CDR3 is CASSLPSAGEVDTQYF. The CDR3 DNA reads as TGCGCCAGCAGCCTGCCGAGTGCCGGGGAGGTTGATACGCAGTATTTT.

In its sample, this clone was seen a few times. This chain joins TRBV10-3 and TRBJ1-1, with D unresolved. The CDR3 consists of 15 residues. CDR1 and CDR2 from the germline V gene are ENHRY and SYGVKD. V was trimmed by 0 bases and J by 1 base, leaving 9 bases between them. The CDR3 here is CAISESNFANTEAFF. The CDR3 nucleotides read TGTGCCATCAGTGAGTCTAACTTTGCGAACACTGAAGCTTTCTTT.

This clone was observed at least ten times. V is TRBV7-6 and J is TRBJ1-1, with TRBD1 matching 8 bases. CDR3 length equals 15 residues. Germline CDR1 and CDR2: SGHVS and FNYEAQ. J was trimmed by 4 bases and V by 3 bases; bases with no gene match: 7. The DNA for the CDR3 is TGTGCCAGCAGCTTTCAGACAGGGGAGTCCACTGAAGCTTTCTTT. It specifies CASSFQTGESTEAFF.

The rearrangement joins TRBV11-2 to TRBJ2-7, with D tentatively TRBD1 (6 bases). V was cut by 3 bases and J by 7 bases, with 16 bases left in between. Germline V gives CDR1 SGHAT, CDR2 FQNNGV. The CDR3 consists of 14 residues. CDR3 DNA: TGTGCCAGCAGCTTTTCGACAGGAGCCCTGGAGCAGTACTTC. This gives the protein CASSFSTGALEQYF.

The V and J genes are TRBV11-3 and TRBJ2-3; perhaps TRBD2 as D (5 bases). This CDR3 has 13 amino acids. V was clipped by 0 bases and J by 10 bases, with 11 bases between them. Germline loops: CDR1 SGHNT, CDR2 YENEEA. The DNA of the CDR3 is TGTGCCAGCAGCTTAGATCAGGACGGGGCGCAGTATTTT. Encoded protein: CASSLDQDGAQYF.

The J gene is TRBJ2-2, the V gene TRBV11-2; 9 bases are shared with TRBD1. V lost 6 bases to trimming and J lost 5 bases; unmatched junction nucleotides: 10. The germline V gene encodes CDR1 SGHAT and CDR2 FQNNGV. CDR3 length equals 16 residues. CDR3 DNA sequence: TGTGCCAGCAGTCTCACAGGGGGCGCACGGACCGGGGAGCTGTTTTTT. It is translated as CASSLTGGARTGELFF.

The chain couples TRBV2 to TRBJ2-1; possibly TRBD1 for D (6 bases). V was cut by 5 bases and J by 0 bases, with 11 bases left in between. Germline V gene sequence: CDR1 SNHLY, CDR2 FYNNEI. The CDR3 length is 15 residues. CDR3 loop: CASSPQGSSYNEQFF. The CDR3 DNA is TGTGCCAGCAGTCCACAGGGTAGCTCCTACAATGAGCAGTTCTTC.

This chain links TRBV5-6 with TRBJ2-7; D call uncertain. CDR3 size: 11 residues. CDR1 is SGHDT, CDR2 YYEEEE, per germline. Deletions cut 4 bases from V and 3 bases from J, with 5 bases between. The DNA for the CDR3 is TGTGCCAGCAGCCACAGCTACGAGCAGTACTTC. Its translation is CASSHSYEQYF.

This clone is a singleton in its sample. The J gene is TRBJ1-1, the V gene TRBV21-1; the table's D call of TRBD1 was not tested on the DNA. TRBV21-1 is given as a pseudogene. The CDR3 sequence is 12 residues long. The CDR3 DNA follows: TGTGCCAAGCAGGGCCTTAACACTGAAGCTTTCTTT. This encodes CAKQGLNTEAFF.

This chain links TRBV7-7 with TRBJ2-5, with 11 bases aligning to TRBD2. Germline values: CDR1 SSHAT, CDR2 FNYEAQ (reference sequence). V trimming: 4 bases; J trimming: 5 bases; junction bases outside the gene matches: 18. The CDR3 length is 19 residues. CDR3 sequence (DNA): TGTGCCAGCAGCTCTTTGGCCCATATACTAGCGGGGGCCGGTGAGACCCAGTACTTC. The encoded protein is CASSSLAHILAGAGETQYF.

This chain links TRBV5-1 with TRBJ2-3, with 10 positions matching TRBD2. The CDR3 loop spans 14 amino acids. Trimming at V came to 0 bases and at J to 8 bases, leaving 3 bases not matched to a gene. CDR1 and CDR2 (germline): SGHRS, YFSETQ. CDR3 bases: TGCGCCAGCAGCTTGGGGACTAGCGGTACTACGCAGTATTTT. Its translation is CASSLGTSGTTQYF.

The CDR3 loop is CASSTIPGLRNTGELFF. The CDR3 bases are TGCGCCAGCAGCACCATACCGGGACTTAGGAACACCGGGGAGCTGTTTTTT. The chain couples TRBV5-1 to TRBJ2-2; possible D gene TRBD2, 6 bases. Germline values: CDR1 SGHRS, CDR2 YFSETQ. The V gene lost 4 bases and the J gene lost 1 base, with 17 bases spanning the gap. The CDR3 runs to 17 residues.

There are a few counts of this clone. The chain couples TRBV9 to TRBJ1-1; D might be TRBD1 (6 bases). Germline V gives CDR1 SGDLS, CDR2 YYNGEE. V dropped 4 bases and J dropped 0 bases, with 16 bases sitting between them. This CDR3 region has 16 residues. CDR3 residues: CASSPRGRGMNTEAFF. The CDR3 nucleotides are TGTGCCAGCAGCCCAAGGGGGAGGGGAATGAACACTGAAGCTTTCTTT.

The J gene is TRBJ2-5, the V gene TRBV10-3, with TRBD1 matching 7 bases. Looked up from germline, CDR1 is ENHRY and CDR2 is SYGVKD. The V and J ends lost 2 bases and 7 bases, in that order; junction bases with no gene match: 13. There are 16 residues in the CDR3. CDR3 loop: CAISEPGQTTSRTQYF. The CDR3 coding sequence is TGTGCCATCAGTGAGCCGGGACAGACAACCTCCCGGACCCAGTACTTC.

This clone occurred many times. The chain has TRBV6-5 and TRBJ1-2; a possible D gene is TRBD1 (6 bases). Germline assignment: CDR1 MNHEY and CDR2 SVGAGI. With 5 bases removed from V and 8 bases from J, the gap between germline ends came to 12 bases. CDR3 size: 12 residues. The CDR3 nucleotides are TGTGCCAGCAGTCCACAGGGATGGGGCTACACCTTC. As protein: CASSPQGWGYTF.

The rearrangement uses TRBV15 and TRBJ1-4; the D is unclear. V lost 0 bases, J lost 5 bases, and 7 bases lay in between. This CDR3 has 14 residues. CDR1 and CDR2 from the germline V gene are LNHNV and YYDKDF (reference sequence). The CDR3 region is CATSRDRANEKLFF. The CDR3 DNA sequence: TGTGCCACCAGCAGAGACCGAGCCAATGAAAAACTGTTTTTT.

The V gene is TRBV5-4, the J gene TRBJ2-5; D is perhaps TRBD2 (5 bases). The CDR3 extends over 14 amino acids. Deletions cut 0 bases from V and 1 base from J, with 7 bases between. Germline-derived CDR1 and CDR2 are SGHNT and YYREEE (reference sequence). As DNA, the CDR3 is TGTGCCAGCAGCTTGGCCGGGGTCCAAGAGACCCAGTACTTC. It encodes CASSLAGVQETQYF.

The chain is built from TRBV6-5 and TRBJ2-7; D possibly corresponds to TRBD1 (6 bases). There are 13 residues in the CDR3. Germline CDR1 MNHEY, CDR2 SVGAGI. Trimming left V 6 bases short and J 3 bases short, with 12 bases between. The CDR3 reads CASRPRGGYEQYF. CDR3 sequence (DNA): TGTGCCAGCAGACCCAGGGGCGGCTACGAGCAGTACTTC.

This clone was seen more than once but under ten times. The V and J genes are TRBV18 and TRBJ1-5; the match to TRBD1 covers 8 bases. The V segment lost 4 bases and the J segment 5 bases; nucleotides outside the gene matches: 4. Germline V gene data show CDR1 as KGHSH and CDR2 as LQKENI. This CDR3 has 14 residues. The CDR3 sequence: CASSRAGGDQPQHF. The CDR3 coding sequence is TGTGCCAGCTCACGGGCAGGGGGCGATCAGCCCCAGCATTTT.